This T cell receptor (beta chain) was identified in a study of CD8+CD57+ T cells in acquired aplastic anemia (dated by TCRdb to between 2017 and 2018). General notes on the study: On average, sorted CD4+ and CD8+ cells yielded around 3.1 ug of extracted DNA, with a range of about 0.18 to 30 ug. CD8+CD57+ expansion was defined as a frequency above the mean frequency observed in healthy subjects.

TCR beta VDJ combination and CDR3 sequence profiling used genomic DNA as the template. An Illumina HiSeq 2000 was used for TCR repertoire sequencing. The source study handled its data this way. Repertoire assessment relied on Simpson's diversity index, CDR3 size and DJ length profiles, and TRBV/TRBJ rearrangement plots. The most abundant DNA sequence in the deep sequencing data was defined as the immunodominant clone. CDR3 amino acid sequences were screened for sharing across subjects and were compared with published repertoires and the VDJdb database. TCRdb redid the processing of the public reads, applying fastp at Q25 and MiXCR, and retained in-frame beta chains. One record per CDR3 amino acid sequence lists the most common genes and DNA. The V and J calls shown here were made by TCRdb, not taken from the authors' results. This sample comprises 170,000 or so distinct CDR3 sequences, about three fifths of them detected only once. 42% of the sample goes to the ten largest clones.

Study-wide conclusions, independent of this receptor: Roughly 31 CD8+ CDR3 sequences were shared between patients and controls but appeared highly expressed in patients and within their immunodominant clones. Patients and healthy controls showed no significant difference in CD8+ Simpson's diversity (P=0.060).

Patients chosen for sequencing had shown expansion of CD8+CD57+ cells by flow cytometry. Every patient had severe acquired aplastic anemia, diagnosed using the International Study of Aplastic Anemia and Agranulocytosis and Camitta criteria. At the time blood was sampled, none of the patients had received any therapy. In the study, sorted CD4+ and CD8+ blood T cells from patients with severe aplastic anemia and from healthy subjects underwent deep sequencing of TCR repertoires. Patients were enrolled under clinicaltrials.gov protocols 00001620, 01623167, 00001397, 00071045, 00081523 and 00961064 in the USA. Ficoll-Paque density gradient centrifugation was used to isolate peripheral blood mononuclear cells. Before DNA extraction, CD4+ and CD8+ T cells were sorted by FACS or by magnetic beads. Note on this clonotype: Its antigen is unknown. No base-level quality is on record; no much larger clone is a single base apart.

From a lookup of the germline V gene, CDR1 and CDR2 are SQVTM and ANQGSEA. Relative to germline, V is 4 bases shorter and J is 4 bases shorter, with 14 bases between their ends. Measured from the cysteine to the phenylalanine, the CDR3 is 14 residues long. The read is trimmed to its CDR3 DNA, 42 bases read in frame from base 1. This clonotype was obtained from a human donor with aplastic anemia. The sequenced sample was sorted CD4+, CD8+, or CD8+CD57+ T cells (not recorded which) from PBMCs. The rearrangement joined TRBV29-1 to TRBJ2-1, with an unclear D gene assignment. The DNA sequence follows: TGCAGCGTTGTCGGGCTGGCGTCGTACAATGAGCAGTTCTTC. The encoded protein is CSVVGLASYNEQFF.